This T cell receptor beta chain derives from a study of T-cell reconstitution after alpha-beta-depleted transplantation in children. Study results and caveats: Counts and diversity of T cells one year after transplant came mostly from newly produced T cells.

Unique molecular identifiers featured in how the TCRbeta library was prepared. TCRdb reprocessed the PCR reads via MiXCR and lists one record per CDR3 protein. The sample includes around 300,000 distinct CDR3 sequences, over 9% of them seen just once. This clonotype was recorded at least ten times. Its antigen is as yet unknown. Per germline, CDR1 MDHEN and CDR2 SYDVKM. The ends lost 7 bases at V and 1 base at J; junction bases unmatched: 3. This CDR3 is 13 amino acids long. The sample was PBMCs, taken before TCRalphabeta/CD19-depleted stem cell transplant. V usage is TRBV28 and J usage is TRBJ2-5; 7 bases are shared with TRBD1. This sequence originates from a boy in the first two years of life with acute myeloid leukemia, due to receive a stem cell transplant. The CDR3 protein is CASTGQAQETQYF. The CDR3 bases are TGTGCCAGCACCGGACAGGCCCAAGAGACCCAGTACTTC.